The next 5 T cell receptor beta chains were all read from a single sample in a study of shared clonotypes between healthy human individuals. The protocol was immunoSEQ multiplex PCR, while the TCRdb copy is restricted to in-frame clones and leaves out a portion. The data show approximately 1.5 million clones, 98% to 99% seen once. Sequencing input: naive CD4+ T cells sorted from blood. Subset reported: CD45RA+ positively selected. The receptor set was obtained from a man between 25 and 39 years old in good health.

This chain links TRBV10-1 with TRBJ2-7; D call uncertain. The CDR3 is 14 residues long. Trimming left V 4 bases short and J 0 bases short, with 10 bases between. Looked up from germline, CDR1 is WNHNN and CDR2 is SYGVQD (reference sequence). CDR3 in DNA: TGCGCCAGCAGTGCGGTCAAAGGCTCCTACGAGCAGTACTTC. It translates to CASSAVKGSYEQYF.

V usage is TRBV7-9 and J usage is TRBJ1-5; tentative D call: TRBD1 (6 bases). CDR1 is SEHNR and CDR2 is FQNEAQ in the germline V gene (reference sequence). Trimming removed 1 base at V and 7 bases at J, with 11 bases between. This CDR3 contains 14 residues. The DNA of the CDR3 is TGTGCCAGCAGCTTAGGGACAGTAAGCCAGCCCCAGCATTTT. It yields the protein CASSLGTVSQPQHF.

On this clone: Other DNA sequences in the same sample also yield this CDR3. CDR3 sequence: CASSVGVGDTQYF. The CDR3, as DNA: TGTGCCAGCAGCGTAGGAGTCGGCGATACGCAGTATTTT. V usage is TRBV9 and J usage is TRBJ2-3, with D unresolved. Germline-derived CDR1 and CDR2 are SGDLS and YYNGEE. V was clipped by 0 bases and J by 6 bases, with 8 bases between them. The CDR3 consists of 13 residues.

This chain uses TRBV2 with TRBJ1-1; the D gene is possibly TRBD1 (5 bases). Germline CDR1 reads SNHLY; CDR2 reads FYNNEI. The CDR3 spans 14 residues. V was shortened by 6 bases and J by 6 bases, with 17 bases between the two germline ends. CDR3 in amino acids: CASRHSREEAEAFF. The CDR3, as DNA: TGTGCCAGCAGGCATAGCAGGGAAGAGGCTGAAGCTTTCTTT.

As concerns this clone: The sample carries other DNA sequences with the same CDR3. The CDR3 is CASRDYSYNEQFF. CDR3 sequence (DNA): TGTGCCAGCAGGGACTACTCCTACAATGAGCAGTTCTTC. The chain has TRBV2 and TRBJ2-1; TRBD2 is a possible D gene (6 bases). The CDR3 is 13 amino acids. CDR1 and CDR2 (germline): SNHLY, FYNNEI. Trimming stripped 6 bases from V and 0 bases from J, with 6 bases between.